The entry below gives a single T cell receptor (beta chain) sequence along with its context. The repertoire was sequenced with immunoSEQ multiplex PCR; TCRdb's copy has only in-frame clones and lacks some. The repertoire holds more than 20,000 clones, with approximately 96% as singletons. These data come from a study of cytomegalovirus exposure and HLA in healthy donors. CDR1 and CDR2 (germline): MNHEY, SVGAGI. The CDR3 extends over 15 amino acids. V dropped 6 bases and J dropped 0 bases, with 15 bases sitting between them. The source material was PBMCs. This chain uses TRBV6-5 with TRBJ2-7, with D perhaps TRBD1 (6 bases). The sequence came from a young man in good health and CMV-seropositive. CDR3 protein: CASSPDRTASYEQYF. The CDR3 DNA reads TGTGCCAGCAGCCCCGACAGGACAGCCTCCTACGAGCAGTACTTC.